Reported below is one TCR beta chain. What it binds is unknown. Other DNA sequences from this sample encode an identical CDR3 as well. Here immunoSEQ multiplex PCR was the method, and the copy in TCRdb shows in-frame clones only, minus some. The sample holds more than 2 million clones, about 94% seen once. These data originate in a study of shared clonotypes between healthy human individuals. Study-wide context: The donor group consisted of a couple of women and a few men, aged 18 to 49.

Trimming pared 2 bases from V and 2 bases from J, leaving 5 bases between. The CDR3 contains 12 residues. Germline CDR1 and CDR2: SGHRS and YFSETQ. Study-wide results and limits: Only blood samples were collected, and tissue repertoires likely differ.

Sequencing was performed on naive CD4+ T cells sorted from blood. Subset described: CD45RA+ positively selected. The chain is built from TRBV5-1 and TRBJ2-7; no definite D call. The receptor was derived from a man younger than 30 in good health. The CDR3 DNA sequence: TGCGCCAGCAGCTTTCCACCCTACGAGCAGTACTTC. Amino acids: CASSFPPYEQYF.